These 22 T cell receptor beta chains were sequenced from one sample in a study of T cells after yellow fever vaccination (dated by TCRdb to about 2019). Libraries were built with 5' RACE. Sequencing instrument: Illumina NovaSeq 6000. TCRdb's own reprocessing of the public reads used fastp at Q25 and MiXCR and kept productive beta chains. CDR3 protein sequences are deduplicated, and each keeps its most common genes and DNA. For this sample the table gives about 310,000 distinct CDR3 sequences, of which around 3.6% were detected only once. The ten largest clones add up to around 24% of the sample. What the treatment or condition label conveys for this sample: live attenuated yellow fever vaccine strain. Material: PBMCs, obtained on the day of the yellow fever booster vaccination. The source is a man aged 18 to 30 who received the YFV17D yellow fever vaccine.

V gene TRBV12-3 or TRBV12-4 combines with J gene TRBJ2-5, with 7 bases matching TRBD2. V lost 4 bases, J lost 5 bases, and 7 bases stayed unmatched. The CDR3 spans 14 residues. CDR3 loop: CASSWRGGVETQYF. DNA for the CDR3: TGTGCCAGCAGTTGGCGTGGGGGGGTGGAGACCCAGTACTTC.

This clonotype was counted ten times or more. The V and J genes are TRBV28 and TRBJ2-2; D is unresolved. V was pared by 6 bases and J by 4 bases, with 9 bases between. The CDR3 runs 13 residues. The germline gives CDR1 MDHEN, CDR2 SYDVKM. As DNA, the CDR3 is TGTGCCAGCAGGGGCTGGGGCACCGGGGAGCTGTTTTTT. Residues: CASRGWGTGELFF.

The chain combines TRBV5-1 with TRBJ2-5, with D perhaps TRBD1 or TRBD2 (5 bases each). The V gene's germline CDR1 is SGHRS and CDR2 YFSETQ. The CDR3 extends over 16 amino acids. Between the trimmed V and J ends, which lost 2 bases and 1 base, there was a span of 15 bases. As DNA, the CDR3 is TGCGCCAGCAGCTTAGGGGAACGGGGACCCCAAGAGACCCAGTACTTC. As protein: CASSLGERGPQETQYF. Using reference TRBV5-1 and TRBJ2-5 for the parts outside the CDR3, the full variable domain is KAGVTQTPRYLIKTRGQQVTLSCSPISGHRSVSWYQQTPGQGLQFLFEYFSETQRNKGNFPGRFSGRQFSNSRSEMNVSTLELGDSALYLCASSLGERGPQETQYFGPGTRLLVL.

V is TRBV7-9 and J is TRBJ2-5; the D gene is possibly TRBD1 (6 bases). The germline V gene has CDR1 SEHNR and CDR2 FQNEAQ (reference sequence). V lost 7 bases to trimming and J lost 2 bases, with 11 bases between them. CDR3 length equals 13 residues. CDR3 loop: CASIQGQQETQYF. The CDR3 coding sequence is TGTGCCAGCATCCAGGGGCAGCAAGAGACCCAGTACTTC. Drawing the rest from reference TRBV7-9 and TRBJ2-5, the complete variable domain is DTGVSQNPRHKITKRGQNVTFRCDPISEHNRLYWYRQTLGQGPEFLTYFQNEAQLEKSRLLSDRFSAERPKGSFSTLEIQRTEQGDSAMYLCASIQGQQETQYFGPGTRLLVL.

This clonotype came up a few times. The rearrangement links TRBV3-1 to TRBJ2-5, with unresolved D. Germline CDR1 is LGHDT and CDR2 is YNNKEL (reference sequence). The length of the CDR3 is 14 residues. V was shortened by 0 bases and J by 0 bases, with 5 bases between the two germline ends. CDR3 sequence (DNA): TGTGCCAGCAGCCAAGATTACAACCAAGAGACCCAGTACTTC. Translating gives CASSQDYNQETQYF.

In this sample, this clonotype turned up a few times. The V gene is TRBV5-1, the J gene TRBJ2-5; no firm D call. In germline, CDR1 is SGHRS, CDR2 YFSETQ. Trimming removed 3 bases from V and 2 bases from J, with 20 bases in between. The CDR3 has 17 amino acids. CDR3 bases: TGCGCCAGCAGCTCTGCTCTGGACGGGCTCCTTCAAGAGACCCAGTACTTC. The encoded protein is CASSSALDGLLQETQYF.

The chain uses TRBV3-1 and TRBJ1-6; no firm D call. This CDR3 spans 14 amino acids. V gave up 2 bases and J gave up 8 bases, with 10 bases separating them. CDR1 LGHDT and CDR2 YNNKEL come from the germline V gene (reference sequence). CDR3 in amino acids: CASSQSPADSPLHF. The CDR3 nucleotides read TGTGCCAGCAGCCAATCACCCGCGGATTCACCCCTCCACTTT.

This clonotype was seen only once. This clone may be a read error of a much larger clone one base away. The rearrangement links TRBV20-1 to TRBJ1-5; D is ambiguous. The CDR3 length is 12 residues. The V end lost 6 bases, the J end lost 5 bases, and 11 bases lay between the germline ends. Germline V gene lookup returns CDR1 DFQATT and CDR2 SNEGSKA (reference sequence). The CDR3 sequence: CSARPHHQPQHF. DNA for the CDR3: TGCAGTGCCAGGCCCCACCATCAGCCCCAGCATTTT.

This clonotype was counted many times. This chain joins TRBV12-3 or TRBV12-4 and TRBJ2-5; D remains unclear. V lost 4 bases and J lost 5, with 8 bases in between. The CDR3 is made up of 12 amino acids. CDR3 amino acids: CASSSPMETQYF. The DNA for the CDR3 is TGTGCCAGCAGTTCCCCTATGGAGACCCAGTACTTC.

This clonotype appeared many times. This chain links TRBV5-5 with TRBJ1-1, with D possibly being TRBD1 (5 bases). V dropped 5 bases and J dropped 11 bases, with 10 bases sitting between them. The CDR3 is 10 amino acids. Germline CDR1 reads SGHKS; CDR2 reads YYEKEE (reference sequence). CDR3 DNA sequence: TGTGCCAGCAGAGGGGTAGGGGCTTTCTTT. Amino acid sequence: CASRGVGAFF.

This clonotype was seen more than once but under ten times. The CDR3 sequence: CSARAGWSYNSPLHF. Here the CDR3 DNA reads TGCAGTGCTAGAGCAGGGTGGTCCTATAATTCACCCCTCCACTTT. The chain employs TRBV20-1 and TRBJ1-6, with D tentatively TRBD1 (5 bases). Deletions cut 1 base from V and 1 base from J, with 8 bases between. The CDR3 has 15 amino acids. Germline V gene sequence: CDR1 DFQATT, CDR2 SNEGSKA (reference sequence).

This clonotype was counted many times. The genes are TRBV5-4 and TRBJ2-1; no clear D gene. Germline CDR1 is SGHNT and CDR2 is YYREEE (reference sequence). The CDR3 runs 15 residues. V lost 4 bases, J lost 2 bases, and 13 bases lay in between. CDR3 coding DNA: TGTGCCAGCAGCCTCACTACGGACGCCTACAATGAGCAGTTCTTC. This gives the protein CASSLTTDAYNEQFF.

J is TRBJ2-3 and V is TRBV7-3; D uncertain. The V gene's germline CDR1 is SGHTA and CDR2 FQGTGA. The germline V and J ends were trimmed by 1 base and 1 base, with 15 bases remaining between them. This CDR3 is built from 17 residues. The CDR3 nucleotides are TGTGCCAGCAGCTTAAATCTAGGTGTGACGGGCACAGATACGCAGTATTTT. This sequence encodes CASSLNLGVTGTDTQYF.

In its sample, this clonotype was seen many times. The chain is built from TRBV7-2 and TRBJ2-2, with 8 bases matching TRBD1. The germline gives CDR1 SGHTA, CDR2 FQGNSA. CDR3 length: 15 amino acids. J lost 5 bases, V lost 3 bases, and 5 bases had no gene match. CDR3 DNA: TGTGCCAGCAGCTTCCGGACAGGGCGAACCGGGGAGCTGTTTTTT. Residues: CASSFRTGRTGELFF.

The chain combines TRBV7-9 with TRBJ2-3; D possibly corresponds to TRBD2 (5 bases). Trimming left V 5 bases short and J 4 bases short, with 19 bases between. The CDR3 totals 16 residues. From germline, CDR1 is SEHNR and CDR2 FQNEAQ (reference sequence). This CDR3 reads CASSPRLSAGADTQYF. CDR3 nucleotides: TGTGCCAGCAGCCCCCGACTTTCGGCGGGCGCAGATACGCAGTATTTT.

The table lists this clonotype with a few counts. The gene calls are TRBV18 and TRBJ2-3, with TRBD1 identical over 8 bases. Trimming removed 4 bases from V and 6 bases from J; junction bases left unmatched: 9. Looked up from germline, CDR1 is KGHSH and CDR2 is LQKENI. The CDR3 consists of 15 residues. The chain's CDR3 is CASSLTPGGPDTQYF. The CDR3 region has the DNA TGTGCCAGCTCACTCACCCCAGGGGGCCCGGATACGCAGTATTTT.

This clonotype has at least ten counts. The gene calls are TRBV6-5 and TRBJ2-7; D ambiguous. The CDR3 totals 11 residues. Germline V gene sequence: CDR1 MNHEY, CDR2 SVGAGI. The V end was cut by 5 bases, the J end by 6 bases, with 8 bases between. CDR3 coding DNA: TGTGCCAGCAGTGACGGTTCCGAGCAGTACGTC. Translating gives CASSDGSEQYV.

This clonotype showed up many times. The chain links TRBV20-1 to TRBJ1-2; unclear D gene. Germline assignment: CDR1 DFQATT and CDR2 SNEGSKA (reference sequence). The CDR3 length is 12 residues. Trimming pared 4 bases from V and 2 bases from J, leaving 8 bases between. CDR3 protein: CSAITGNYGYTF. The CDR3 DNA reads TGCAGTGCTATAACGGGAAACTATGGCTACACCTTC.

This clonotype was seen at least ten times. This sequence joins TRBV7-2 and TRBJ2-1; D might be TRBD2 (5 bases). Trimming left V 1 base short and J 10 bases short, with 8 bases between. The germline gives CDR1 SGHTA, CDR2 FQGNSA. This CDR3 comprises 12 residues. The CDR3 protein is CASSLGRGEQFF. For the CDR3, the DNA is TGTGCCAGCAGCTTAGGCCGGGGAGAGCAGTTCTTC. Full variable domain (outside the CDR3, taken from reference TRBV7-2 and TRBJ2-1): GAGVSQSPSNKVTEKGKDVELRCDPISGHTALYWYRQSLGQGLEFLIYFQGNSAPDKSGLPSDRFSAERTGGSVSTLTIQRTQQEDSAVYLCASSLGRGEQFFGPGTRLTVL.

The CDR3 protein is CSARDLRGTLGTQYF. CDR3 nucleotide sequence: TGCAGTGCTAGAGACCTGAGGGGGACCTTGGGGACGCAGTATTTT. The chain uses TRBV20-1 and TRBJ2-3; D might be TRBD1 (6 bases). The germline gives CDR1 DFQATT, CDR2 SNEGSKA (reference sequence). The V end lost 0 bases, the J end lost 9 bases, and 19 bases lay between the germline ends. The CDR3 length is 15 residues.

There are many counts of this clonotype. V and J are TRBV7-6 and TRBJ2-3, with D perhaps given as TRBD1 or TRBD2 (5 bases each). The CDR3 extends over 15 amino acids. The germline V and J ends were trimmed by 1 base and 4 bases, with 12 bases remaining between them. Germline loops: CDR1 SGHVS, CDR2 FNYEAQ. CDR3 loop: CASSLGLGVADTQYF. The CDR3 coding sequence is TGTGCCAGCAGCTTAGGTCTGGGGGTGGCAGATACGCAGTATTTT.

This clonotype was recorded a few times. This rearrangement joins TRBV19 to TRBJ2-7; TRBD1 agrees at 11 bases. The CDR3 runs 15 residues. The germline gives CDR1 LNHDA, CDR2 SQIVND (reference sequence). V dropped 3 bases and J dropped 4; count of bases not matched to a gene: 5. The CDR3 is CASSIGGTGGYEQYF. CDR3 DNA: TGTGCCAGTAGTATTGGTGGGACAGGGGGTTACGAGCAGTACTTC.